This TCR beta chain was captured by sequencing in a study of immune evolution from preneoplasia to lung adenocarcinoma. In the study overall: HLA loss of heterozygosity: over 5.5% AIS, 15% MIA, approximately 35% ADC, none AAH. Study results and limitations: T cell clonality was higher in KRAS-mutant than EGFR-mutant or wild-type nodules.

Sequencing was performed with immunoSEQ multiplex PCR; in TCRdb, only in-frame clones are kept and a portion is missing. Of about 9,000 clones in the sample, 70% to 90% are singletons; the top ten hold roughly 5.7%. Germline V gene lookup returns CDR1 SNHLY and CDR2 FYNNEI. The CDR3 runs 13 residues. The V and J ends lost 6 bases and 9 bases respectively, with 12 bases between them. With regard to this clone: Its antigen is currently unknown.

Resections took place in Japan or China from about 2013 to 2017. H&E slides confirmed each diagnosis, reviewed by two pathologists independently. This TCR came from a person aged 70 to 79 with lung adenocarcinoma. Sequencing was done on a sample of FFPE minimally invasive lung adenocarcinoma tissue. The chain employs TRBV2 and TRBJ1-6; D possibly corresponds to TRBD1 (5 bases). DNA for the CDR3: TGTGCCAGCAGGGGACCCCCAGGTTCACCCCTCCACTTT. This gives the protein CASRGPPGSPLHF.